This T cell receptor beta chain was retrieved from a study of T cell responses to AZD1222 COVID-19 vaccine. Study observations and caveats: Only five to seven AZD1222 recipients were seropositive at baseline. There were mostly white British donors and more females than males, and clonal diversity was possibly underestimated.

TCRdb's copy holds only in-frame clones and misses some; the assay was immunoSEQ multiplex PCR. Of about 130,000 clones in the sample, roughly 93% were seen once. The germline V and J ends were trimmed by 3 bases and 1 base, with 6 bases remaining between them. This CDR3 has 13 amino acids. With regard to this clone: What it recognizes is unknown.

The sequencing here drew on peripheral blood, taken on day 0 of AZD1222 vaccination. V usage is TRBV12-3 or TRBV12-4 and J usage is TRBJ2-5, with D uncertain. This receptor was obtained from an adult in good health. The CDR3 region is CASSLPGQETQYF. CDR3 sequence (DNA): TGTGCCAGCAGTTTGCCGGGCCAAGAGACCCAGTACTTC.